This T cell receptor (beta chain) was sequenced during a study of coeliac disease. Study context: Disease groups: newly diagnosed active, refractory type I, gluten-free-diet controlled. Whole-study findings and limits: Active celiac intraepithelial and lamina propria samples had lower TRB and TRG clonality than control samples. Unbiased detection of gliadin-specific T cells was judged not feasible with this approach.

This CDR3 region has 11 residues. Trimming shortened V by 7 bases and J by 11 bases, and 14 bases separated the two germline ends. Germline-derived CDR1 and CDR2 are MNHEY and SVGAGI. The assay was immunoSEQ multiplex PCR, and TCRdb's table has in-frame clones only and misses some. The table lists 4,200 or so clones, roughly three fifths of them singletons. As regards this clone: As yet, its antigen is unknown.

The sequence was obtained from a man between 65 and 85 years old with active celiac disease. V is TRBV6-5 and J is TRBJ1-1; D is unclear. What was sequenced was intraepithelial lymphocytes from the gut. CDR3 in DNA: TGTGCCAGCATAAATCCGACTAACGCTTTCTTT. Translation gives CASINPTNAFF.